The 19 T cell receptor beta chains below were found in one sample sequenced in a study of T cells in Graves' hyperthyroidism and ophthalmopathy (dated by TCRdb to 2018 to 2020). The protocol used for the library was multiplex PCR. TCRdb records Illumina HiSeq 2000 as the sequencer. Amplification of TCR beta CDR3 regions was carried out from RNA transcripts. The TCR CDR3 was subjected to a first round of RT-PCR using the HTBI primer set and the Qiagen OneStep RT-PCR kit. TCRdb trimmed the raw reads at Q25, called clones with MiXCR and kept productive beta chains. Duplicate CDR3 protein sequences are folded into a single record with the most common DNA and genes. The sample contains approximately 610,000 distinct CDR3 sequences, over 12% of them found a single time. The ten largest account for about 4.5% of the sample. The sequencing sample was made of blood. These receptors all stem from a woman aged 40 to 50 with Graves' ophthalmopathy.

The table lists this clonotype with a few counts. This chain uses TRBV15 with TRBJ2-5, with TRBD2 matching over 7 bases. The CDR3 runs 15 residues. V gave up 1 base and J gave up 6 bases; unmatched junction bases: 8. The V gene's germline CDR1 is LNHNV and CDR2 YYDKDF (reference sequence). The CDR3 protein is CATSRGGGGAKTQYF. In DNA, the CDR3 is TGTGCCACCAGCAGAGGTGGCGGGGGTGCAAAGACCCAGTACTTC.

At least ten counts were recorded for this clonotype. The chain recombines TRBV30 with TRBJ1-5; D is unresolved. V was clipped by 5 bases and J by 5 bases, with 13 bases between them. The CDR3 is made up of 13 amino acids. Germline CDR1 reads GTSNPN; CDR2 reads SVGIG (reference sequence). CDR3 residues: CAWGPGLDQPQHF. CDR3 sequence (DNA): TGTGCCTGGGGTCCAGGTCTGGATCAGCCCCAGCATTTT.

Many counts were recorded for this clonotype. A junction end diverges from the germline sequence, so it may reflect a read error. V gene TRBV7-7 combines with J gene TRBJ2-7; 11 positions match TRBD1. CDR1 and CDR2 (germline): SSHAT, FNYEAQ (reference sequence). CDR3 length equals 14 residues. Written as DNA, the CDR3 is TGTGCTAGCAGCCCCGGGACAGGGGGGGGCGAGCAGTACTTC. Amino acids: CASSPGTGGGEQYF.

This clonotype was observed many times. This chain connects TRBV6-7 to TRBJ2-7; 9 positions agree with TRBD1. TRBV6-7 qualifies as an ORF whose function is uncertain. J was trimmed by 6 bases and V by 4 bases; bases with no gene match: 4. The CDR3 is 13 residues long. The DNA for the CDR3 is TGTGCCAGCAGTTCCGGGACAGGGCCCGAGCAGTACTTC. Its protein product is CASSSGTGPEQYF.

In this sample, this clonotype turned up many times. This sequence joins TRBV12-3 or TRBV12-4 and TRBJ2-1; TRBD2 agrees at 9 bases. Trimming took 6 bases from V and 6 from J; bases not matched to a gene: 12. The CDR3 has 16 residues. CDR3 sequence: CASRGSGRGGRNEQFF. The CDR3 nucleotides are TGTGCCAGCAGAGGTAGCGGGAGAGGGGGACGCAATGAGCAGTTCTTC.

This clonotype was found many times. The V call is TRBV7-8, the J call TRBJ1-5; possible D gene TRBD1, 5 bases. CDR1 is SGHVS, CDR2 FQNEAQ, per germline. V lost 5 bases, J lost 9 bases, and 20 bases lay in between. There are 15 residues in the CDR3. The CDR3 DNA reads TGTGCCAGCAGCCACGGGACCGGGAAATCTCGGCCCCAGCATTTT. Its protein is CASSHGTGKSRPQHF. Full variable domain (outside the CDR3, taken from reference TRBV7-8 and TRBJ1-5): GAGVSQSPRYKVAKRGQDVALRCDPISGHVSLFWYQQALGQGPEFLTYFQNEAQLDKSGLPSDRFFAERPEGSVSTLKIQRTQQEDSAVYLCASSHGTGKSRPQHFGDGTRLSIL.

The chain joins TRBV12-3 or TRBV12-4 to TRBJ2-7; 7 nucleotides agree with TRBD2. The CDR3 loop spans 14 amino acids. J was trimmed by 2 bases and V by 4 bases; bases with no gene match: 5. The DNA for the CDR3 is TGTGCCAGCAGTTGGCGGGAGCGCGCCTACGAGCAGTACTTC. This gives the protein CASSWRERAYEQYF.

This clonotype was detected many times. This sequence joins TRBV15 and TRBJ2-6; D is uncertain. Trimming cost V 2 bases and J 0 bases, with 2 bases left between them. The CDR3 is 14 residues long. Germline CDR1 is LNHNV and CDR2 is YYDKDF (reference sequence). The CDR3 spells CATSRTSGANVLTF. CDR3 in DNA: TGTGCCACCAGCAGAACCTCTGGGGCCAACGTCCTGACTTTC.

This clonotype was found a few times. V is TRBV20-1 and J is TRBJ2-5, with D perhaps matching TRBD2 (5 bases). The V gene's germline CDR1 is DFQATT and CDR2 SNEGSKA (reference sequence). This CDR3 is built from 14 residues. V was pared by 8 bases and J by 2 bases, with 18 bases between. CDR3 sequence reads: CSTKRAGLQETQYF. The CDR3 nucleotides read TGCAGTACAAAACGGGCGGGCCTACAAGAGACCCAGTACTTC.

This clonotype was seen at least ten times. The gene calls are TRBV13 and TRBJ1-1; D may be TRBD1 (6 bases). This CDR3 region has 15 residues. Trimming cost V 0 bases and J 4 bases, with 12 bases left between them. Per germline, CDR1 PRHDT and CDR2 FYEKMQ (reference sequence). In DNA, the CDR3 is TGTGCCAGCAGCTTAGGACCCACAGGGCTCACTGAAGCTTTCTTT. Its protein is CASSLGPTGLTEAFF.

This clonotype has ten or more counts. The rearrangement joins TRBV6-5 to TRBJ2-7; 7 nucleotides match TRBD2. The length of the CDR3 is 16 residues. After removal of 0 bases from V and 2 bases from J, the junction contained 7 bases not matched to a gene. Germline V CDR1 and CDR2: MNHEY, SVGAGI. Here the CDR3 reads CASSYSRASGTYEQYF. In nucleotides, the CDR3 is TGTGCCAGCAGTTACTCGCGGGCTAGCGGCACCTACGAGCAGTACTTC.

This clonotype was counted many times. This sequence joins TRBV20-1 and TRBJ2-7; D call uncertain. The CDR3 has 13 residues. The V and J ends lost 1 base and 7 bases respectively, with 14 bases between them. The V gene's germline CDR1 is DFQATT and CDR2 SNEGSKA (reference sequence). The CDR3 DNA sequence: TGCAGTGCTAGAGGGGTTCACCTTGGGGAGCAGTACTTC. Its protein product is CSARGVHLGEQYF.

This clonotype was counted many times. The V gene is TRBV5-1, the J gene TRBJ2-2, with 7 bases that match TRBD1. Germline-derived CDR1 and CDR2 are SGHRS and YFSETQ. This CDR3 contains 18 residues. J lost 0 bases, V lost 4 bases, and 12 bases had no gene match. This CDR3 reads CASSTDRIKKTNTGELFF. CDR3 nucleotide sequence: TGCGCCAGCAGCACGGACAGGATTAAAAAAACGAACACCGGGGAGCTGTTTTTT.

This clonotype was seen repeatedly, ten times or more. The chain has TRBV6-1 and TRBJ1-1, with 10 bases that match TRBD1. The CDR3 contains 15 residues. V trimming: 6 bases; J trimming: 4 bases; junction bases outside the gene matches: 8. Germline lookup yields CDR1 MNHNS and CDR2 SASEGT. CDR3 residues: CASRPTGGESTEAFF. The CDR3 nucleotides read TGTGCCAGCAGACCGACAGGGGGCGAGAGCACTGAAGCTTTCTTT.

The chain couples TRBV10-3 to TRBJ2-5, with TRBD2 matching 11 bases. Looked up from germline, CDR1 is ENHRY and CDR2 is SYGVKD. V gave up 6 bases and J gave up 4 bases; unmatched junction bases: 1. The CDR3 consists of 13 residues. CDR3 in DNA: TGTGCCATCAGCGGACTAGCGGGAGAGACCCAGTACTTC. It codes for CAISGLAGETQYF.

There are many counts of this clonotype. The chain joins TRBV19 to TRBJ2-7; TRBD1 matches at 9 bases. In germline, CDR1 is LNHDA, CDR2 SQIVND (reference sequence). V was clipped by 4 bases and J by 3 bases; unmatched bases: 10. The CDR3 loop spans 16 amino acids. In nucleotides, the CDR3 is TGTGCCAGTAGTACTTGGATACAGGGGGCTTTCTACGAGCAGTACTTC. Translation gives CASSTWIQGAFYEQYF. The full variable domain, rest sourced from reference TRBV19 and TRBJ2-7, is DGGITQSPKYLFRKEGQNVTLSCEQNLNHDAMYWYRQDPGQGLRLIYYSQIVNDFQKGDIAEGYSVSREKKESFPLTVTSAQKNPTAFYLCASSTWIQGAFYEQYFGPGTRLTVT.

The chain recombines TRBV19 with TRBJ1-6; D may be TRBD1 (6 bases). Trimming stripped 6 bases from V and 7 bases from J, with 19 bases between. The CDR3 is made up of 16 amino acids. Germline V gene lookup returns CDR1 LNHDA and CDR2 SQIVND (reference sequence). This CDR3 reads CASSRAGVGANSPLHF. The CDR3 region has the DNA TGTGCCAGTAGCCGAGCCGGTGTGGGGGCAAATTCACCCCTCCACTTT.

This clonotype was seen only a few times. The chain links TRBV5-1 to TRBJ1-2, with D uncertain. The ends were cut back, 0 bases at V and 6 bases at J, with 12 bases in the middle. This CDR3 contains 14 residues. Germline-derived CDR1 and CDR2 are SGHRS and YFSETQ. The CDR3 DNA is TGCGCCAGCAGCTTGGATCCGGGTCGTAATGGCTACACCTTC. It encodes CASSLDPGRNGYTF.

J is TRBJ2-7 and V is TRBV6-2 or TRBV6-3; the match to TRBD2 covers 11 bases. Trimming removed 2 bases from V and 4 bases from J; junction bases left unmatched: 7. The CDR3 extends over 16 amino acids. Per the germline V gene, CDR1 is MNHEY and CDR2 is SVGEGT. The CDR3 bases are TGTGCCAGCAGTTACCGGGGACTAGCGGAATATTACGAGCAGTACTTC. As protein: CASSYRGLAEYYEQYF.